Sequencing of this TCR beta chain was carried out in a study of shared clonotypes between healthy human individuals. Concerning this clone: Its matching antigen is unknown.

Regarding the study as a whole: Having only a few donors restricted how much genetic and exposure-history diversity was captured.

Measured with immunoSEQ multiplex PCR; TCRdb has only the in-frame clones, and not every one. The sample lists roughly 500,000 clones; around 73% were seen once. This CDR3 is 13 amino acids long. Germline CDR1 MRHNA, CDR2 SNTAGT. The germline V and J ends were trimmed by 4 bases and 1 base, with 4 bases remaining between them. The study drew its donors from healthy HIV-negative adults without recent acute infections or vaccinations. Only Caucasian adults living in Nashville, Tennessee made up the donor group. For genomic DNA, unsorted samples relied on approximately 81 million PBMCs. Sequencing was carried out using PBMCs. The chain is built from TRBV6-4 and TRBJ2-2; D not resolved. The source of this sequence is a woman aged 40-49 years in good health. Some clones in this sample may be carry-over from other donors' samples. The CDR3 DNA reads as TGTGCCAGCAGTGCGGGGAACACCGGGGAGCTGTTTTTT. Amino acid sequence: CASSAGNTGELFF.